This TCR beta chain emerged from a study of CD8 T cells in ankylosing spondylitis. Findings and limits, study-wide: Blood of patients with ankylosing spondylitis appeared to be characterized by a TCR beta motif of eight highly homologous variants. Disease-associated clones were reportedly significantly overrepresented in matched ankylosing spondylitis synovial fluid.

In its sample, this clonotype was seen many times. Its antigen is still unknown. Using its own MiXCR run on the 5' RACE reads, TCRdb lists one record per CDR3 protein. In the table there are roughly 350,000 distinct CDR3 sequences, around 8% of which are singletons. With 6 bases removed from V and 3 bases from J, the gap between germline ends came to 9 bases. Germline CDR1 and CDR2: SQVTM and ANQGSEA. The CDR3 spans 12 residues. Sequencing input: blood, either unsorted or a sorted T cell fraction (not recorded which). The receptor's source is a male donor with ankylosing spondylitis. V is TRBV29-1 and J is TRBJ1-5, with D possibly matching TRBD1 (6 bases). The CDR3 bases are TGCAGCGTCGGACAGCTCAATCAGCCCCAGCATTTT. It is translated as CSVGQLNQPQHF.